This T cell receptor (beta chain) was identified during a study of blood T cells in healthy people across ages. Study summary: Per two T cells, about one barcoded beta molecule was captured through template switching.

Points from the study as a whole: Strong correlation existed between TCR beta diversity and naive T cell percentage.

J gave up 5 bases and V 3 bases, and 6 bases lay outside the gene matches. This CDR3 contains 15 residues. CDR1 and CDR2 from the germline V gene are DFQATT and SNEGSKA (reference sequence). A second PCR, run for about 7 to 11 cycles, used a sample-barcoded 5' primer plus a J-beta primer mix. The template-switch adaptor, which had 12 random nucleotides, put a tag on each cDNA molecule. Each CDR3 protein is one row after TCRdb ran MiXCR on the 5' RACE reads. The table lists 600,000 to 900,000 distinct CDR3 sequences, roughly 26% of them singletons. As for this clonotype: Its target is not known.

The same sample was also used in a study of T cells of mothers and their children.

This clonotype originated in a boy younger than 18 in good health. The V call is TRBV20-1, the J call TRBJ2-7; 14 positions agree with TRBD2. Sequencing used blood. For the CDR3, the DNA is TGCAGTGCTAGCTTGACTAGCGGGAGGGGCCACGAGCAGTACTTC. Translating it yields CSASLTSGRGHEQYF.